These 30 T cell receptor beta chains were sequenced from one sample in a study of blood T cells in healthy people across ages. PCR was performed a second time for about 7 to 12 cycles using a sample-barcoded 5' primer and a J-beta primer mix. TCRdb itself ran the 5' RACE reads through MiXCR, one entry per CDR3 protein. This table holds some 1.4 million distinct CDR3 sequences, around two fifths found once. The sample consisted of blood. The receptors here all came from a woman between 18 and 29 years old in good health.

V and J are TRBV6-4 and TRBJ2-2; 10 bases are shared with TRBD2. Germline assignment: CDR1 MRHNA and CDR2 SNTAGT. The CDR3 spans 15 residues. Trimming cost V 4 bases and J 7 bases; bases outside gene matches: 6. As DNA, the CDR3 is TGTGCCAGCAGTGTGGTAGCGGGAGGCGTCGGGGAGCTGTTTTTT. This gives the protein CASSVVAGGVGELFF.

J is TRBJ1-2 and V is TRBV5-1; D gene unclear. CDR1 is SGHRS and CDR2 is YFSETQ in the germline V gene. The V gene lost 1 base and the J gene lost 1 base, with 11 bases spanning the gap. The CDR3 spans 15 residues. The CDR3, as DNA: TGCGCCAGCAGCTTGAGAGGGAGCAGTAACTATGGCTACACCTTC. The encoded protein is CASSLRGSSNYGYTF.

V is TRBV29-1 and J is TRBJ1-1, with unresolved D. V dropped 6 bases and J dropped 0 bases, with 14 bases sitting between them. This CDR3 is 14 amino acids long. Germline assignment: CDR1 SQVTM and CDR2 ANQGSEA. The CDR3 bases are TGCAGCGTCGCCGTTGTTGCGATGAACACTGAAGCTTTCTTT. It translates to CSVAVVAMNTEAFF.

V usage is TRBV6-2 or TRBV6-3 and J usage is TRBJ2-7, with D perhaps TRBD2 (5 bases). V gave up 5 bases and J gave up 2 bases, with 16 bases separating them. Germline loops: CDR1 MNHEY, CDR2 SVGEGT. The CDR3 is made up of 15 amino acids. The CDR3 is CASSTAKGAAYEQYF. The CDR3 DNA is TGTGCCAGCAGTACCGCAAAGGGAGCGGCCTACGAGCAGTACTTC.

The V call is TRBV24-1, the J call TRBJ1-1; possible D gene TRBD1, 6 bases. This CDR3 spans 14 amino acids. With 6 bases removed from V and 4 bases from J, the gap between germline ends came to 14 bases. From germline, CDR1 is KGHDR and CDR2 SFDVKD. In DNA, the CDR3 is TGTGCCACCAGTCGGTTCGGGGGCGCCACTGAAGCTTTCTTT. Translating it yields CATSRFGGATEAFF.

This clonotype was detected a few times. The chain links TRBV7-6 to TRBJ2-3; D gene uncertain. The V and J ends lost 5 bases and 1 base respectively, with 16 bases between them. CDR1 and CDR2 from the germline V gene are SGHVS and FNYEAQ. CDR3 length: 16 residues. CDR3 sequence reads: CASSTLSPFGTDTQYF. In DNA, the CDR3 is TGTGCCAGCAGCACACTTTCTCCGTTTGGCACAGATACGCAGTATTTT.

V and J are TRBV5-1 and TRBJ2-1, with 8 bases matching TRBD1. Germline CDR1 reads SGHRS; CDR2 reads YFSETQ. This CDR3 contains 15 residues. The trim removed 4 bases at V and 0 bases at J, leaving 3 bases unmatched. CDR3 sequence: CASSRTGTSYNEQFF. CDR3 in DNA: TGCGCCAGCAGCCGGACAGGGACCTCCTACAATGAGCAGTTCTTC.

The rearrangement joins TRBV20-1 to TRBJ2-3, with 9 bases lining up with TRBD2. The CDR3 is 14 residues long. V dropped 3 bases and J dropped 6; count of bases not matched to a gene: 7. The V gene's germline CDR1 is DFQATT and CDR2 SNEGSKA (reference sequence). The CDR3 nucleotides read TGCAGTGCTAGCTGGCGGGAGGGTCGGGATACGCAGTATTTT. It encodes CSASWREGRDTQYF.

In this sample, this clonotype turned up a few times. This chain connects TRBV29-1 to TRBJ2-5; D may correspond to TRBD1 or TRBD2 (6 bases each). CDR3 length: 14 residues. The V gene's germline CDR1 is SQVTM and CDR2 ANQGSEA. V lost 7 bases, J lost 2 bases, and 17 bases lay in between. The CDR3 DNA reads TGCAGCGCCTCTTCGGGGGCCCGACAAGAGACCCAGTACTTC. Encoded protein: CSASSGARQETQYF.

V gene TRBV12-3 or TRBV12-4 combines with J gene TRBJ2-1, with 7 bases identical to TRBD2. This CDR3 has 17 residues. V shed 3 bases, J shed 7 bases, and the junction held 15 bases outside the gene matches. The CDR3 loop is CASSLTSLGRLANEQFF. CDR3 sequence (DNA): TGTGCCAGCAGTTTGACTAGCTTGGGGCGTTTGGCTAATGAGCAGTTCTTC.

This clonotype was detected only a few times. The gene calls are TRBV2 and TRBJ2-1; tentative D call: TRBD1 (5 bases). Germline loops: CDR1 SNHLY, CDR2 FYNNEI. Trimming shortened V by 8 bases and J by 6 bases, and 14 bases separated the two germline ends. This CDR3 is 13 amino acids long. DNA of the CDR3: TGTGCCAGCGAGGCAGGGTTGGGCAATGAGCAGTTCTTC. Protein sequence: CASEAGLGNEQFF.

The gene calls are TRBV18 and TRBJ1-2; 9 bases fit TRBD1. This CDR3 is built from 17 residues. With 4 bases clipped from V and 2 bases from J, the junction kept 11 bases outside the gene matches. Looked up from germline, CDR1 is KGHSH and CDR2 is LQKENI. The CDR3 protein is CASSRQSPGQGNYGYTF. The DNA of the CDR3 is TGTGCCAGCTCACGTCAGAGCCCCGGACAGGGGAACTATGGCTACACCTTC.

The rearrangement links TRBV11-2 to TRBJ2-5, with TRBD1 matching 8 bases. The germline V gene encodes CDR1 SGHAT and CDR2 FQNNGV. The CDR3 length is 16 residues. V lost 1 base, J lost 11 bases, and 15 bases stayed unmatched. CDR3 in DNA: TGTGCCAGCAGCTTAGCTATGGGGCAGGGGGCGTGGGAGCAGTACTTC. It is translated as CASSLAMGQGAWEQYF.

The J gene is TRBJ1-3, the V gene TRBV7-2; D unclear. V lost 4 bases and J 4 bases, leaving 20 bases between the germline ends. This CDR3 has 17 amino acids. Germline V gene lookup returns CDR1 SGHTA and CDR2 FQGNSA. In nucleotides, the CDR3 is TGTGCCAGCAGCTCCGCGAGGACGACTGTTTCGGGAAACACCATATATTTT. It encodes CASSSARTTVSGNTIYF.

The chain has TRBV9 and TRBJ2-5; D is perhaps TRBD1 or TRBD2 (5 bases each). Trimming took 0 bases from V and 4 from J, leaving 19 bases between them. CDR3 size: 17 residues. CDR1 and CDR2 (germline): SGDLS, YYNGEE. In nucleotides, the CDR3 is TGTGCCAGCAGCGTAGCCCCGGGGCAGGTTGGCGGAGAGACCCAGTACTTC. This encodes CASSVAPGQVGGETQYF.

The table lists this clonotype with a few counts. The rearrangement links TRBV6-5 to TRBJ2-2; D not certain. CDR1 and CDR2 from the germline V gene are MNHEY and SVGAGI. The V gene lost 5 bases and the J gene lost 0 bases, with 10 bases spanning the gap. This CDR3 region has 15 residues. CDR3 region: CASSPGSTNTGELFF. The CDR3 DNA is TGTGCCAGCAGTCCGGGCTCGACGAACACCGGGGAGCTGTTTTTT.

The gene calls are TRBV5-4 and TRBJ1-2, with D unresolved. The CDR3 contains 13 residues. Per germline, CDR1 SGHNT and CDR2 YYREEE (reference sequence). Trimming took 4 bases from V and 6 from J, leaving 13 bases between them. The CDR3 DNA sequence: TGTGCCAGCAGCGCTACTGGACCCGATGGCTACACCTTC. It encodes CASSATGPDGYTF.

The genes are TRBV12-5 and TRBJ2-1; 15 nucleotides agree with TRBD2. The CDR3 length is 17 residues. Trimming took 5 bases from V and 6 from J; bases not matched to a gene: 8. Germline lookup yields CDR1 LGHNT and CDR2 FRNRAP. For the CDR3, the DNA is TGTGCTAGTGGTGCTACCCTGGGACTAGCGGGAGGCAATGAGCAGTTCTTC. The encoded protein is CASGATLGLAGGNEQFF.

This chain links TRBV20-1 with TRBJ1-2; TRBD1 matches 7 bases. The CDR3 runs to 14 residues. CDR1 and CDR2 (germline): DFQATT, SNEGSKA (reference sequence). V lost 6 bases and J lost 4; bases outside the gene matches: 11. CDR3 DNA sequence: TGCAGTGCCGGTACAGGGGCATACGGCTATGGCTACACCTTC. This sequence encodes CSAGTGAYGYGYTF.

With respect to this clonotype: A read error is possible here, since a much larger clone lies one base away. The chain carries TRBV29-1 and TRBJ2-5; D gene unclear. The CDR3 is 10 residues long. Germline values: CDR1 SQVTM, CDR2 ANQGSEA. With 6 bases removed from V and 11 bases from J, the gap between germline ends came to 13 bases. The CDR3 here is CSVVAAEQYF. The CDR3 DNA is TGCAGCGTAGTAGCAGCTGAGCAGTACTTC.

This clonotype was recorded a few times. This sequence joins TRBV27 and TRBJ2-1; maybe TRBD2 (6 bases). V was shortened by 8 bases and J by 0 bases, with 14 bases between the two germline ends. This CDR3 is built from 15 residues. The germline V gene has CDR1 MNHEY and CDR2 SMNVEV (reference sequence). The CDR3 spells CASSKAGSSYNEQFF. The CDR3 nucleotides are TGTGCCAGCTCCAAGGCGGGGAGCTCCTACAATGAGCAGTTCTTC.

The V and J genes are TRBV28 and TRBJ2-5, with a weak D call TRBD2 (5 bases). The V end was cut by 8 bases, the J end by 1 base, with 14 bases between. CDR3 length: 14 amino acids. Germline CDR1 reads MDHEN; CDR2 reads SYDVKM. The CDR3 loop is CASGNEGSQETQYF. DNA of the CDR3: TGTGCCAGCGGAAATGAGGGCTCCCAAGAGACCCAGTACTTC. The full variable domain, in which reference TRBV28 and TRBJ2-5 provide the parts outside the CDR3, is DVKVTQSSRYLVKRTGEKVFLECVQDMDHENMFWYRQDPGLGLRLIYFSYDVKMKEKGDIPEGYSVSREKKERFSLILESASTNQTSMYLCASGNEGSQETQYFGPGTRLLVL.

The chain is built from TRBV4-1 and TRBJ2-1; possibly TRBD1 or TRBD2 for D (6 bases each). From germline, CDR1 is MGHRA and CDR2 YSYEKL. The CDR3 has 16 amino acids. Trimming left V 0 bases short and J 6 bases short, with 15 bases between. The DNA of the CDR3 is TGCGCCAGCAGCCAAGATGTAAGTGGAGGGGGCAATGAGCAGTTCTTC. It translates to CASSQDVSGGGNEQFF.

The chain is built from TRBV12-3 or TRBV12-4 and TRBJ2-5; the match to TRBD2 covers 12 bases. V lost 3 bases, J lost 5 bases, and 4 bases stayed unmatched. This CDR3 region has 15 residues. For the CDR3, the DNA is TGTGCCAGCAGTTTTCTAGCGGGAGGGGTGGAGACCCAGTACTTC. This codes for CASSFLAGGVETQYF.

This clonotype was detected only a few times. The chain is built from TRBV19 and TRBJ1-2, with TRBD1 identical over 8 bases. This CDR3 comprises 16 residues. The V and J ends lost 4 bases and 0 bases, in that order; junction bases with no gene match: 7. Germline V gives CDR1 LNHDA, CDR2 SQIVND (reference sequence). This CDR3 is CASSTANRGTNYGYTF. In nucleotides, the CDR3 is TGTGCCAGTAGTACGGCCAACAGGGGGACTAACTATGGCTACACCTTC.

V usage is TRBV6-5 and J usage is TRBJ2-3, with D perhaps assigned TRBD1 or TRBD2 (5 bases each). Germline CDR1 and CDR2: MNHEY and SVGAGI. This CDR3 has 16 residues. Trimming took 0 bases from V and 4 from J, leaving 14 bases between them. CDR3 coding DNA: TGTGCCAGCAGTTACTCGGGGGTCTCAAGCCCAGATACGCAGTATTTT. Translating gives CASSYSGVSSPDTQYF.

This clonotype showed up many times. J is TRBJ2-7 and V is TRBV27; D gene unclear. There are 13 residues in the CDR3. Trimming pared 3 bases from V and 1 base from J, leaving 7 bases between. In germline, CDR1 is MNHEY, CDR2 SMNVEV (reference sequence). CDR3 region: CASSFGVSYEQYF. Here the CDR3 DNA reads TGTGCCAGCAGTTTTGGGGTTTCCTACGAGCAGTACTTC.

V and J are TRBV13 and TRBJ2-4, with 12 bases matching TRBD2. The CDR3 spans 16 residues. Germline-derived CDR1 and CDR2 are PRHDT and FYEKMQ (reference sequence). J gave up 5 bases and V 4 bases, and 6 bases lay outside the gene matches. The CDR3 loop is CASSSRLAGVENIQYF. The CDR3 nucleotides read TGTGCCAGCAGCTCCCGACTAGCGGGAGTGGAAAACATTCAGTACTTC.

V and J are TRBV5-1 and TRBJ1-6; no definite D call. This CDR3 spans 13 amino acids. Germline V gene data show CDR1 as SGHRS and CDR2 as YFSETQ. V lost 7 bases to trimming and J lost 9 bases, with 14 bases between them. CDR3 sequence (DNA): TGCGCCAGCGAAACGGGCGATGGTTCACCCCTCCACTTT. As protein: CASETGDGSPLHF. The complete variable domain, with remaining parts taken from reference TRBV5-1 and TRBJ1-6, reads KAGVTQTPRYLIKTRGQQVTLSCSPISGHRSVSWYQQTPGQGLQFLFEYFSETQRNKGNFPGRFSGRQFSNSRSEMNVSTLELGDSALYLCASETGDGSPLHFGNGTRLTVT.

V and J are TRBV20-1 and TRBJ1-2; TRBD1 agrees at 7 bases. The CDR3 spans 14 residues. Germline V gives CDR1 DFQATT, CDR2 SNEGSKA (reference sequence). V was clipped by 0 bases and J by 8 bases; unmatched bases: 9. CDR3 DNA sequence: TGCAGTGCTAGAGATCTGTGGACAGGACGGGGCTACACCTTC. Translation gives CSARDLWTGRGYTF.